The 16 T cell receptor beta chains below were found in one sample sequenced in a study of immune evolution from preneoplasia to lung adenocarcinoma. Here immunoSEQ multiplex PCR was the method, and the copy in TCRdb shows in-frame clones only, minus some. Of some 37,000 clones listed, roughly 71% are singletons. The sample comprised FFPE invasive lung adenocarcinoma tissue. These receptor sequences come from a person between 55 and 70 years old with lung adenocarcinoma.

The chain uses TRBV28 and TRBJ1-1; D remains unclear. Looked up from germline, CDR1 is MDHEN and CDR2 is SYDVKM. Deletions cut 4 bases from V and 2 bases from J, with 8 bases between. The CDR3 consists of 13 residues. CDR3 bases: TGTGCCAGCAGTTGGACGGCCAACACTGAAGCTTTCTTT. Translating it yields CASSWTANTEAFF.

In DNA, the CDR3 is TGTGCCAGCAGCTTAGGAGGGCGGGGCACCGGGGAGCTGTTTTTT. Protein product: CASSLGGRGTGELFF. The gene calls are TRBV11-2 and TRBJ2-2; perhaps TRBD2 as D (6 bases). CDR1 is SGHAT and CDR2 is FQNNGV in the germline V gene. Deletions cut 1 base from V and 4 bases from J, with 10 bases between. There are 15 residues in the CDR3. Drawing the rest from reference TRBV11-2 and TRBJ2-2, the complete variable domain is EAGVAQSPRYKIIEKRQSVAFWCNPISGHATLYWYQQILGQGPKLLIQFQNNGVVDDSQLPKDRFSAERLKGVDSTLKIQPAKLEDSAVYLCASSLGGRGTGELFFGEGSRLTVL.

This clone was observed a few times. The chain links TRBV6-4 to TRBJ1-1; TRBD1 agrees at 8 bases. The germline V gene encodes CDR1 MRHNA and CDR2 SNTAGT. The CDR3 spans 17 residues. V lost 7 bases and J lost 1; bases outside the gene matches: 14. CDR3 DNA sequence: TGTGCCAGCACTAATTACGCAGGGGGCGCAAGGAACACTGAAGCTTTCTTT. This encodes CASTNYAGGARNTEAFF.

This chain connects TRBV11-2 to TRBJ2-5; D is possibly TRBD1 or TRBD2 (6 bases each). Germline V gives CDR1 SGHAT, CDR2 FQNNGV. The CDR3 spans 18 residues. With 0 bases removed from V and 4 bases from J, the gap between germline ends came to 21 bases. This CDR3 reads CASSLDRGARSLGETQYF. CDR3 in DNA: TGTGCCAGCAGCTTAGATAGGGGGGCTAGATCTTTGGGAGAGACCCAGTACTTC.

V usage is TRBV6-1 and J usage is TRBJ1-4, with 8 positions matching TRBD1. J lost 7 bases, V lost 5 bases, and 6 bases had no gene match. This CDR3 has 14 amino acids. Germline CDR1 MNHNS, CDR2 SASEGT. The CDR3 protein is CASSTQGAGEKLFF. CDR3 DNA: TGTGCCAGCAGTACTCAGGGGGCGGGTGAAAAACTGTTTTTT.

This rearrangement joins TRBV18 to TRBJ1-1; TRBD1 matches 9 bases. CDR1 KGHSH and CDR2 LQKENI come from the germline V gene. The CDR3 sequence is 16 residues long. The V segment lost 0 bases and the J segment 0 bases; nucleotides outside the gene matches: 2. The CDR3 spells CASSPPTGGMNTEAFF. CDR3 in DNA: TGTGCCAGCTCACCACCGACAGGGGGTATGAACACTGAAGCTTTCTTT.

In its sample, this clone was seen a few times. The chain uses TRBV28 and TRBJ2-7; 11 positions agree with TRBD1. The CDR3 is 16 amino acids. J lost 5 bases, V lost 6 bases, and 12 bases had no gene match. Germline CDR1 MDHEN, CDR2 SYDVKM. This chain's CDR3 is CASSTAGQGVLDEQYF. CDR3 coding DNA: TGTGCCAGCAGCACTGCGGGACAGGGGGTTCTAGACGAGCAGTACTTC. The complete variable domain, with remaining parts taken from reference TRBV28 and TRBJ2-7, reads DVKVTQSSRYLVKRTGEKVFLECVQDMDHENMFWYRQDPGLGLRLIYFSYDVKMKEKGDIPEGYSVSREKKERFSLILESASTNQTSMYLCASSTAGQGVLDEQYFGPGTRLTVT.

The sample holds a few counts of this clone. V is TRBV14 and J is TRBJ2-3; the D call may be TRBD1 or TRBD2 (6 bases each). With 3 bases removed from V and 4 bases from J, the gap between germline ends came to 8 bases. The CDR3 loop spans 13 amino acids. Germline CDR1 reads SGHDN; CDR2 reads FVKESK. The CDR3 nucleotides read TGTGCCAGCAGCCAGAGGGGGGCAGATACGCAGTATTTT. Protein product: CASSQRGADTQYF.

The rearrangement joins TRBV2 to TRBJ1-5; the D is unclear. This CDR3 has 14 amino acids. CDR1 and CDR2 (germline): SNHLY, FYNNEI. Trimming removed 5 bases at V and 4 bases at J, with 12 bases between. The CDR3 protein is CASSRVVGNQPQHF. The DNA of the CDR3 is TGTGCCAGCAGTCGGGTGGTGGGGAATCAGCCCCAGCATTTT.

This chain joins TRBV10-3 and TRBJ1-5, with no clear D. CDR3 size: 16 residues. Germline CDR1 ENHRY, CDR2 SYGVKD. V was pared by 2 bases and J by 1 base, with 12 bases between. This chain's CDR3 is CAISEMDPKSNQPQHF. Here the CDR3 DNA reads TGTGCCATCAGTGAGATGGACCCCAAGAGCAATCAGCCCCAGCATTTT.

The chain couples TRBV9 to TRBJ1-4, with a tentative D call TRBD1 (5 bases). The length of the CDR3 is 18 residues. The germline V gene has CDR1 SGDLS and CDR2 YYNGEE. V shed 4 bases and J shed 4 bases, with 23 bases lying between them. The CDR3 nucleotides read TGTGCCAGCAGCCCCACGGACCCGACAGCTGGGAATAATGAAAAACTGTTTTTT. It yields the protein CASSPTDPTAGNNEKLFF. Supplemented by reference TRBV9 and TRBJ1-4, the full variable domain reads DSGVTQTPKHLITATGQRVTLRCSPRSGDLSVYWYQQSLDQGLQFLIQYYNGEERAKGNILERFSAQQFPDLHSELNLSSLELGDSALYFCASSPTDPTAGNNEKLFFGSGTQLSVL.

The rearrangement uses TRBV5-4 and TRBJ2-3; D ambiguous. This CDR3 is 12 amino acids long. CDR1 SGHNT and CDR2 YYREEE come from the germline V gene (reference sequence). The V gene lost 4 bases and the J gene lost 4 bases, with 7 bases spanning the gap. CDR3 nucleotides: TGTGCCAGCAGCCTGACCGCAGATACGCAGTATTTT. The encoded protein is CASSLTADTQYF. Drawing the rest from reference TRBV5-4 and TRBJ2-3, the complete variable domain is ETGVTQSPTHLIKTRGQQVTLRCSSQSGHNTVSWYQQALGQGPQFIFQYYREEENGRGNFPPRFSGLQFPNYSSELNVNALELDDSALYLCASSLTADTQYFGPGTRLTVL.

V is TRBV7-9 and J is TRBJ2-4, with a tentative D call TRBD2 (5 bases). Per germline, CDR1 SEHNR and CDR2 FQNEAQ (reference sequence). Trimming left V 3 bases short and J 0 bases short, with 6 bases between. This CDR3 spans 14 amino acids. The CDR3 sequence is CASSLAGAKNIQYF. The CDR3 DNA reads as TGTGCCAGCAGCTTGGCGGGAGCCAAAAACATTCAGTACTTC.

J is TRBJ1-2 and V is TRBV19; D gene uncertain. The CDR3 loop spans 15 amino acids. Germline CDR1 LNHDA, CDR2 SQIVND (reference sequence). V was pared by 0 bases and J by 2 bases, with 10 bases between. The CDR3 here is CASSIDLRQNYGYTF. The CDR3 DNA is TGTGCCAGTAGTATAGATCTGAGGCAGAACTATGGCTACACCTTC.

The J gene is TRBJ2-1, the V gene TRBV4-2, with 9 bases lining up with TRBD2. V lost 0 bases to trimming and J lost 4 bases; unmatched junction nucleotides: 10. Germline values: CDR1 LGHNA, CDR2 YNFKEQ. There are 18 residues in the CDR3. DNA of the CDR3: TGTGCCAGCAGCCAAGAAGGCCCGGGGCTAGCGGGGTACAATGAGCAGTTCTTC. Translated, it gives CASSQEGPGLAGYNEQFF.

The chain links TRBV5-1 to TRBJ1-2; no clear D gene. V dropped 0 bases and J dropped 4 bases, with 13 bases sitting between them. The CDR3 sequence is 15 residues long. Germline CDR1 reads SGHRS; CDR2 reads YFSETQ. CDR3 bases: TGCGCCAGCAGCTTGGAAGGCCAAAGAGGCTATGGCTACACCTTC. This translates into CASSLEGQRGYGYTF.